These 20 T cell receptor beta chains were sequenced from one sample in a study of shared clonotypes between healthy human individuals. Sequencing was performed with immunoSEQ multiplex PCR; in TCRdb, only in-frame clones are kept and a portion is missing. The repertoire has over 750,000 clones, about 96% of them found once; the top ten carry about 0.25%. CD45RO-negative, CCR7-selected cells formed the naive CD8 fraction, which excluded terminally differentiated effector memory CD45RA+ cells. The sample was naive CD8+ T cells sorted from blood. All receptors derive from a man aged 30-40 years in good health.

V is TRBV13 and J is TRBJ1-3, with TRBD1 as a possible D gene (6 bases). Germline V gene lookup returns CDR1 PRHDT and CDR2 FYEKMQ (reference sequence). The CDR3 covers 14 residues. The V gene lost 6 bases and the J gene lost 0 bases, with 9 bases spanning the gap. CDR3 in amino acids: CASRQQGSGNTIYF. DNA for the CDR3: TGTGCCAGCAGACAACAGGGCTCTGGAAACACCATATATTTT.

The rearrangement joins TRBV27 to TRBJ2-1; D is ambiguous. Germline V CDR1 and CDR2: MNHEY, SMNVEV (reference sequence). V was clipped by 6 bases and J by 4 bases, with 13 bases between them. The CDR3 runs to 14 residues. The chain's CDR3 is CASSVDEMYNEQFF. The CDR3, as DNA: TGTGCCAGCAGCGTCGATGAAATGTACAATGAGCAGTTCTTC.

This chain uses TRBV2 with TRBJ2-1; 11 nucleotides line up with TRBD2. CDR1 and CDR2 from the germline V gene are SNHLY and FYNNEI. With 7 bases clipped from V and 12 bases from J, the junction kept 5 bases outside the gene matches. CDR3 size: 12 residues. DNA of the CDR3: TGTGCCAGCAAATTAGCGGGAGGGGGGCAGTTCTTC. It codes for CASKLAGGGQFF.

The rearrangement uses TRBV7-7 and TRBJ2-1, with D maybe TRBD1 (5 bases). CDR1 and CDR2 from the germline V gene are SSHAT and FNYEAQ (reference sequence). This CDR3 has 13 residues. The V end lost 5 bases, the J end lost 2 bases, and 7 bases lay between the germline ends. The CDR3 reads CASSLGAYNEQFF. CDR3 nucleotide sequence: TGTGCCAGCAGCCTAGGGGCCTACAATGAGCAGTTCTTC.

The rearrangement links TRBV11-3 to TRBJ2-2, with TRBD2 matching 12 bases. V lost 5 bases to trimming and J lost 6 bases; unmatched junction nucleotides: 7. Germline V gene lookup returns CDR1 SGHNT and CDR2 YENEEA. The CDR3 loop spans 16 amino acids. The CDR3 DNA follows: TGTGCCAGCAGCCCCCGGACTAGCGGGACGGCCGGGGAGCTGTTTTTT. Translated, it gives CASSPRTSGTAGELFF.

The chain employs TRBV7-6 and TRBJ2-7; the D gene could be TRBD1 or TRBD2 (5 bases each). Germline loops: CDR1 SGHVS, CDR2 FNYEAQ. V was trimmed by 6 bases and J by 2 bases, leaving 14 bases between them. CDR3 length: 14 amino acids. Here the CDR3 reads CASSSGTDPYEQYF. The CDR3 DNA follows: TGTGCCAGCAGTTCCGGGACGGACCCCTACGAGCAGTACTTC.

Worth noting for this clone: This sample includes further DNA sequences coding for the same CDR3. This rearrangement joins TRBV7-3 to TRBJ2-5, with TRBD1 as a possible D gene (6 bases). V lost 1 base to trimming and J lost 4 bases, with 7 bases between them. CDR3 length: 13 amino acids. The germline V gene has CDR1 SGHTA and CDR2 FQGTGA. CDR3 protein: CASSLIGGETQYF. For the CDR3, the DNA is TGTGCCAGCAGCTTAATAGGGGGAGAGACCCAGTACTTC.

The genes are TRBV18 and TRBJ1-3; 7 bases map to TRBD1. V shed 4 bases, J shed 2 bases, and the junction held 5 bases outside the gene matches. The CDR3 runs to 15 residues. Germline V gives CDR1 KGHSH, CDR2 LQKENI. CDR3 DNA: TGTGCCAGCTCACAAGAACAGGGGCCTGGAAACACCATATATTTT. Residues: CASSQEQGPGNTIYF.

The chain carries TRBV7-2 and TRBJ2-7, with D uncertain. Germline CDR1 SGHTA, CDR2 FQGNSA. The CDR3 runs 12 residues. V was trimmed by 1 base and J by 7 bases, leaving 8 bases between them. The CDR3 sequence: CASSLVGREQYF. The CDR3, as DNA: TGTGCCAGCAGCTTAGTCGGGCGGGAGCAGTACTTC.

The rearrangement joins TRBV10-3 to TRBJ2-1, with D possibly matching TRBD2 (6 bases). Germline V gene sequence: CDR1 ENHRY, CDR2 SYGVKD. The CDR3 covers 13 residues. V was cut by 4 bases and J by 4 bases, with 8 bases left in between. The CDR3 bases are TGTGCCATCAGTGCGACTAGTTACAATGAGCAGTTCTTC. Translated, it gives CAISATSYNEQFF.

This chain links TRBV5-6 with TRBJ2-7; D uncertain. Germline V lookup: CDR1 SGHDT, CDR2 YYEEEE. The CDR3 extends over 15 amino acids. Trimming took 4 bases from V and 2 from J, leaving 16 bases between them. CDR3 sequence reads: CASSMRRNSTYEQYF. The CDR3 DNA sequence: TGTGCCAGCAGCATGCGACGGAATTCGACCTACGAGCAGTACTTC.

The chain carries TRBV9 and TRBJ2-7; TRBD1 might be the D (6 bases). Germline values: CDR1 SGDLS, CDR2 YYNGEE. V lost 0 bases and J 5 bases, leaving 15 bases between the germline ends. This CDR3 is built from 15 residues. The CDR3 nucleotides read TGTGCCAGCAGCGTAGAGGGTCTCCCAGGGGACGAGCAGTACTTC. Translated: CASSVEGLPGDEQYF. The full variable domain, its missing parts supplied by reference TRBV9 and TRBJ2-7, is DSGVTQTPKHLITATGQRVTLRCSPRSGDLSVYWYQQSLDQGLQFLIQYYNGEERAKGNILERFSAQQFPDLHSELNLSSLELGDSALYFCASSVEGLPGDEQYFGPGTRLTVT.

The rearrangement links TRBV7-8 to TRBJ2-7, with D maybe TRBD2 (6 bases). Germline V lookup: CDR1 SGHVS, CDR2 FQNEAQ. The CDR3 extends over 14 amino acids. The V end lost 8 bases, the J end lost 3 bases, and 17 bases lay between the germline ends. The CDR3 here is CASSEGRSYYEQYF. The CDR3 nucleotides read TGTGCCAGCTCGGAGGGGCGGTCCTACTACGAGCAGTACTTC.

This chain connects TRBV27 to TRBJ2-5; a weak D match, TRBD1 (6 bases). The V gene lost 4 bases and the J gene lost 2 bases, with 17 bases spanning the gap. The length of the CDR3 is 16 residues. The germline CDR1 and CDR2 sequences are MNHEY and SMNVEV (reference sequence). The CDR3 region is CASSSGVRTDQETQYF. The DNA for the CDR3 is TGTGCCAGCAGTTCGGGCGTTAGGACAGATCAAGAGACCCAGTACTTC.

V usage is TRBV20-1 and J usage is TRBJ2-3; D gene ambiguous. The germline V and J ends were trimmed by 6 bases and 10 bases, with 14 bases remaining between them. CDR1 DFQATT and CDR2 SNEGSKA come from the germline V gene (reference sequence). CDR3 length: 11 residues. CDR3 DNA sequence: TGCAGTGCAGATCTCATCCGGTCGCAGTATTTT. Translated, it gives CSADLIRSQYF.

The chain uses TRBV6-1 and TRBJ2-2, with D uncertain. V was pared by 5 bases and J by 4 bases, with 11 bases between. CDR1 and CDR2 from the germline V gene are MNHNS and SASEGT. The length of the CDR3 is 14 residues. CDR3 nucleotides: TGTGCCAGCAGTCTTCACGTCGGCACCGGGGAGCTGTTTTTT. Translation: CASSLHVGTGELFF.

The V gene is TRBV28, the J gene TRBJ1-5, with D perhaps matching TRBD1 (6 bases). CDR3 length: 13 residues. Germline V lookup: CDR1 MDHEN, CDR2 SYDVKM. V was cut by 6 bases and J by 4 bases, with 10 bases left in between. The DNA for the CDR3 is TGTGCCAGCAGACCGGGACATAATCAGCCCCAGCATTTT. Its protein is CASRPGHNQPQHF.

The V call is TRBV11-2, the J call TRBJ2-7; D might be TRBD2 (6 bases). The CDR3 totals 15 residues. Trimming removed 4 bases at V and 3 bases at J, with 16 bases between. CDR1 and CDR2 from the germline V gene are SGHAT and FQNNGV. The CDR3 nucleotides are TGTGCCAGCAGCTCGATGACCGGGACTCACTACGAGCAGTACTTC. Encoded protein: CASSSMTGTHYEQYF.

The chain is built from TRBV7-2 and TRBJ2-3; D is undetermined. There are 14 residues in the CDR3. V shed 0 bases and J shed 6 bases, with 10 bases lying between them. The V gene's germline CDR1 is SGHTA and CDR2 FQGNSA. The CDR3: CASSLASMGDTQYF. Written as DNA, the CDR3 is TGTGCCAGCAGCTTAGCCAGTATGGGTGATACGCAGTATTTT.

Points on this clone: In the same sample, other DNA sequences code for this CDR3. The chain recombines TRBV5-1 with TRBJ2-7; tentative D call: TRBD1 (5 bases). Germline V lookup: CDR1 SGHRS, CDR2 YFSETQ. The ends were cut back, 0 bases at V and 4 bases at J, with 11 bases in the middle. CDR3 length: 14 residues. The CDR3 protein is CASSLGQGNYEQYF. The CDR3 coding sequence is TGCGCCAGCAGCTTGGGCCAGGGCAATTACGAGCAGTACTTC.